The following is a TCR beta chain sequence with its context. No antigen is known for it. Clones were read by immunoSEQ multiplex PCR, and TCRdb kept only the in-frame ones, dropping some. The table shows fewer than 120,000 clones, with approximately 90% occurring only once. This specimen comes from a study of T cell responses to AZD1222 COVID-19 vaccine. The V gene end was trimmed by 5 bases and the J gene end by 7 bases; junction bases not matched to a gene: 11. In germline, CDR1 is SQVTM, CDR2 ANQGSEA. The CDR3 contains 15 residues. Study-wide results and limits: Spike-specific TCRs gained breadth and depth after people received two AZD1222 doses. Most donors were white British and more were female, and clonal diversity was possibly underestimated. Nearly half of unique spike-specific TCRs reportedly avoided B.1.351 and B.1.1.7 mutated regions. Baseline serology detected seropositivity in only six or seven AZD1222 recipients.

The specimen comprised peripheral blood, sampled 28 days after the second AZD1222 dose. This rearrangement joins TRBV29-1 to TRBJ2-2, with TRBD2 matching over 9 bases. The source is an adult who received the AZD1222 COVID-19 vaccine. CDR3 coding DNA: TGCAGCGTTACGGAATTAGCGGGAGTGGTCGGGGAGCTGTTTTTT. This gives the protein CSVTELAGVVGELFF.